The TCR beta chain described here comes from a study of shared clonotypes between healthy human individuals. Study in general: Three plates were used per donor for CD4 naive, three for CD4 memory, two for CD8 naive and one for CD8 memory.

This clone has just one count. As yet, its antigen is unknown. The donors, healthy adults who were HIV-negative, had experienced no recent acute infections or vaccinations. TCRdb's copy holds only in-frame clones and misses some; the assay was immunoSEQ multiplex PCR. The data contain millions of clones, around nine tenths of them singletons. The CDR3 consists of 15 residues. The germline CDR1 and CDR2 sequences are ENHRY and SYGVKD. Trimming pared 11 bases from V and 2 bases from J, leaving 18 bases between. Overall study results and limits: The study generally estimated greater richness for naive than memory subsets. Shared clonotypes across all four donors exceeded non-shared ones in generation probability.

The sequenced sample consisted of naive CD4+ T cells sorted from blood. The subset was: CD45RA+ positively selected. J is TRBJ2-2 and V is TRBV10-3, with no clear D. This TCR was recovered from a man between 18 and 35 years old in good health. The CDR3 DNA follows: TGTGCCCGCAACTCCCGGTTTGGAAACACCGGGGAGCTGTTTTTT. It codes for CARNSRFGNTGELFF.